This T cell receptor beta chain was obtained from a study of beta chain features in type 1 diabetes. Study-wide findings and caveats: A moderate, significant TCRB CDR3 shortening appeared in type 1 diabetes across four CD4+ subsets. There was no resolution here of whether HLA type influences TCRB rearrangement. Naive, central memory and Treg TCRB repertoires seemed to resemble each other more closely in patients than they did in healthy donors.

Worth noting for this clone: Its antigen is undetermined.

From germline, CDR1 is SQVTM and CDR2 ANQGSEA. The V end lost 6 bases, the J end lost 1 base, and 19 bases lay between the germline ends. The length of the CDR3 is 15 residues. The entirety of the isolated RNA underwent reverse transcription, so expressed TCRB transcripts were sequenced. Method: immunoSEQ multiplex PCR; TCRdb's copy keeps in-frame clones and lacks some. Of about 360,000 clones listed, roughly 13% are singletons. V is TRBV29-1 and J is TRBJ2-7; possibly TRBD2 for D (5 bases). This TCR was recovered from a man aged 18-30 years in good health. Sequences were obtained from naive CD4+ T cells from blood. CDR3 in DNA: TGCAGCGTAGCCGGGATTGAAGGGAGATCCTACGAGCAGTACTTC. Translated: CSVAGIEGRSYEQYF.